These 8 T cell receptor beta chains came from one sample sequenced in a study of T cell clonotyping in hematopoietic cell transplantation. The time point: recipient sample about 28 days before transplant, after cytoreduction. The assay was immunoSEQ multiplex PCR, and TCRdb's table has in-frame clones only and misses some. The sample holds fewer than 100,000 clones, less than 96% seen once. The sequences come from peripheral blood mononuclear cells, collected before stem cell transplant. The origin of the receptors is a woman aged 45-65 years with acute myeloid leukemia. Some clones in this sample may be carry-over from other donors' samples.

Notes on this clone: The junction and the germline gene differ at one end; a read error may be behind it. The gene calls are TRBV2 and TRBJ2-7; D is unclear. This CDR3 is built from 14 residues. Germline CDR1 SNHLY, CDR2 FYNNEI. CDR3 loop: CASTEPLRWAEQYF. CDR3 nucleotide sequence: TGTGCCAGCACTGAACCCCTCCGTTGGGCCGAGCAGTACTTC.

This clone was detected only once. The chain employs TRBV5-1 and TRBJ1-5; D ambiguous. Germline assignment: CDR1 SGHRS and CDR2 YFSETQ. The CDR3 spans 13 residues. V was pared by 5 bases and J by 0 bases, with 6 bases between. CDR3 in DNA: TGCGCCAGCAGGCGGGATAGCAATCAGCCCCAGCATTTT. Its translation: CASRRDSNQPQHF. Variable domain in full (rest from reference TRBV5-1 and TRBJ1-5): KAGVTQTPRYLIKTRGQQVTLSCSPISGHRSVSWYQQTPGQGLQFLFEYFSETQRNKGNFPGRFSGRQFSNSRSEMNVSTLELGDSALYLCASRRDSNQPQHFGDGTRLSIL.

This clone was detected once. The chain combines TRBV29-1 with TRBJ2-1; no reliable D call. This CDR3 region has 13 residues. Germline V gives CDR1 SQVTM, CDR2 ANQGSEA. V lost 3 bases and J 0 bases, leaving 6 bases between the germline ends. In DNA form, the CDR3 reads TGCAGCGTTGACCGAAACTCCTACAATGAGCAGTTCTTC. This encodes CSVDRNSYNEQFF.

V and J are TRBV29-1 and TRBJ2-5; unclear D gene. CDR1 and CDR2 (germline): SQVTM, ANQGSEA. The germline V and J ends were trimmed by 3 bases and 3 bases, with 14 bases remaining between them. The CDR3 runs to 14 residues. Written as DNA, the CDR3 is TGCAGCGTTGATTCCTTGTCGGTTGAAGAGACCCAGTACTTC. Translated: CSVDSLSVEETQYF.

The chain employs TRBV9 and TRBJ1-5, with 7 nucleotides matching TRBD1. V lost 7 bases, J lost 4 bases, and 5 bases stayed unmatched. Germline CDR1 is SGDLS and CDR2 is YYNGEE. The CDR3 sequence is 13 residues long. This CDR3 is CASGDRENQPQHF. In DNA, the CDR3 is TGTGCCAGCGGTGACAGGGAGAATCAGCCCCAGCATTTT.

The chain recombines TRBV5-1 with TRBJ2-7; D ambiguous. The CDR3 runs to 14 residues. Germline V lookup: CDR1 SGHRS, CDR2 YFSETQ. The V and J ends lost 4 bases and 2 bases respectively, with 13 bases between them. The CDR3 bases are TGCGCCAGCAGCCCCACTCGGCTTCCCTACGAGCAGTACTTC. Translation: CASSPTRLPYEQYF.

DNA of the CDR3: TGTGCCAGCAGCCAATCCCAAGTCGGGTTGGGGACAGGGGGCTACGAGCAGTACTTC. Translation gives CASSQSQVGLGTGGYEQYF. This rearrangement joins TRBV14 to TRBJ2-7; 11 bases match TRBD1. Per the germline V gene, CDR1 is SGHDN and CDR2 is FVKESK. J was trimmed by 3 bases and V by 2 bases; bases with no gene match: 15. CDR3 size: 19 residues.

V usage is TRBV7-9 and J usage is TRBJ1-2; D gene unclear. Deletions cut 0 bases from V and 2 bases from J, with 13 bases between. CDR1 is SEHNR and CDR2 is FQNEAQ in the germline V gene (reference sequence). This CDR3 comprises 16 residues. The CDR3 is CASSLARTPGNYGYTF. In DNA, the CDR3 is TGTGCCAGCAGCTTAGCGAGAACCCCGGGCAACTATGGCTACACCTTC.